A selection of T cell receptor beta chains follows, all from one sample in a study of blood T cell repertoires in COVID-19. Only in-frame clones appear in the TCRdb table, and some are missing; sequencing was by immunoSEQ multiplex PCR. In the table there are some 110,000 clones, 82% of which are singletons. Sequenced input: peripheral blood. These receptors were obtained from a woman between 70 and 85 years old with acute or convalescent COVID-19. The CDR3 runs from the conserved cysteine through the conserved F or W. A D gene is named only where the DNA matches it firmly. Rows may omit the clone size; those that give it use once, few, many or a size class.

-	-	TRBJ2-7	TRBV19	CASSPQGISYEQYF	TGTGCCAGTAGTCCTCAGGGGATCTCCTACGAGCAGTACTTC
-	-	TRBJ2-3	TRBV10-3	CATSGTSSLDTQYF	TGTGCCACATCGGGTACATCTAGTTTGGATACGCAGTATTTT
TRBD2	-	TRBJ2-1	TRBV2	CASSGEVGGASEQFF	TGTGCCAGCAGTGGGGAAGTCGGGGGGGCCTCGGAGCAGTTCTTC
-	-	TRBJ1-2	TRBV6-5	CASSPQGYGYTF	TGTGCCAGCAGCCCCCAGGGGTATGGCTACACCTTC
-	few	TRBJ1-2	TRBV7-2	CASSLEEGGYTF	TGTGCCAGCAGCTTAGAGGAGGGTGGCTACACCTTC
-	-	TRBJ2-2	TRBV5-4	CASSLQGVTGELFF	TGTGCCAGCAGCCTCCAAGGGGTCACCGGGGAGCTGTTTTTT
TRBD1	few	TRBJ1-5	TRBV19	CASIARGPHQPQHF	TGTGCCAGTATTGCCAGGGGGCCCCATCAGCCCCAGCATTTT
-	-	TRBJ2-5	TRBV12-3/TRBV12-4	CATGTTRTIKYF	TGTGCCACCGGGACGACAAGGACTATTAAGTACTTC
-	-	TRBJ1-2	TRBV19	CARPLGGGIGYGYTF	TGTGCCAGACCACTTGGGGGGGGTATTGGCTATGGCTACACCTTC
TRBD1	-	TRBJ1-1	TRBV19	CASSSRTGIGAEAFF	TGTGCCAGTAGTTCAAGGACAGGGATTGGGGCTGAAGCTTTCTTT
TRBD1	-	TRBJ1-2	TRBV7-2	CASSSKQGARGYTF	TGTGCCAGCAGCTCTAAACAGGGGGCGAGAGGCTACACCTTC
TRBD2	-	TRBJ2-7	TRBV7-2	CASSPTSGLGEQYF	TGTGCCAGCAGCCCTACTAGCGGACTAGGGGAGCAGTACTTC
-	-	TRBJ2-2	TRBV24-1	CATSDTQGFTGELFF	TGTGCCACCAGTGATACCCAGGGGTTCACCGGGGAGCTGTTTTTT
TRBD1	few	TRBJ2-7	TRBV7-3	CASSSRQGRNYEQYF	TGTGCCAGCAGCTCCCGACAGGGGCGTAACTACGAGCAGTACTTC
-	-	TRBJ1-1	TRBV2	CASSVSGQGEAFF	TGTGCCAGCAGTGTATCCGGGCAGGGTGAAGCTTTCTTT
-	-	TRBJ2-5	TRBV19	CASSIQGRGETQYF	TGTGCCAGTAGTATTCAGGGGAGGGGAGAGACCCAGTACTTC
TRBD1	once	TRBJ1-3	TRBV3-1/TRBV3-2	CASSQLQGASIGNTIYF	TGTGCCAGCAGCCAATTACAGGGGGCCAGTATCGGAAACACCATATATTTT
-	-	TRBJ1-3	TRBV7-8	CASSLSRGFGNTIYF	TGTGCCAGCAGCTTATCCAGGGGCTTTGGAAACACCATATATTTT
TRBD2	once	TRBJ2-1	TRBV3-1/TRBV3-2	CASSGTSGYNEQFF	TGTGCCAGCAGCGGCACTAGCGGCTACAATGAGCAGTTCTTC